These 31 T cell receptor beta chains share one sample of origin, sequenced in a study of CXCR3-negative and CXCR3-positive naive CD8 T cells. Their antigens remain unidentified. Via 5' RACE with UMI labels, TRB cDNA libraries were prepared. Reprocessing the 5' RACE reads, TCRdb reports a single entry for every CDR3 protein and omits DNA. The sample data list 150,000 or so distinct CDR3 sequences. Study observations and caveats: Naive CXCR3-positive cells had TRB CDR3s more hydrophobic than those of CXCR3-negative naive cells.

Sample: naive CXCR3+ CD8+ T cells from blood. The subset denotes: CD45RO-CCR7+CD27+CD95- naive CD8+ T cells expressing CXCR3 (TNR3+). Every receptor here comes from a human donor in good health. Some clones in this sample may be carry-over from other donors' samples.

The CDR3 spells CASSRSGTGYEQYF. The chain carries TRBV19 and TRBJ2-7; without DNA, the TCRdb call of TRBD1 cannot be checked. Per germline, CDR1 LNHDA and CDR2 SQIVND (reference sequence). This CDR3 is built from 14 residues.

The V gene is TRBV15, the J gene TRBJ1-5. The CDR3 covers 14 residues. The germline V gene has CDR1 LNHNV and CDR2 YYDKDF (reference sequence). CDR3: CATSRDGINQPQHF. Looking up the rest from reference TRBV15 and TRBJ1-5 gives the full variable domain: DAMVIQNPRYQVTQFGKPVTLSCSQTLNHNVMYWYQQKSSQAPKLLFHYYDKDFNNEADTPDNFQSRRPNTSFCFLDIRSPGLGDTAMYLCATSRDGINQPQHFGDGTRLSIL.

V usage is TRBV7-9 and J usage is TRBJ1-1; TCRdb's D call of TRBD1 is untestable without DNA. Germline assignment: CDR1 SEHNR and CDR2 FQNEAQ (reference sequence). This CDR3 spans 13 amino acids. The CDR3 sequence is CASSHGQNTEAFF.

This chain uses TRBV9 with TRBJ2-3. Germline CDR1 is SGDLS and CDR2 is YYNGEE. This CDR3 contains 12 residues. CDR3 region: CASSFGYDTQYF.

This sequence joins TRBV6-6 and TRBJ2-5. From germline, CDR1 is MNHNY and CDR2 SVGAGI (reference sequence). This CDR3 contains 17 residues. The CDR3 here is CASSYSPSTDVSETQYF.

The chain links TRBV12-5 to TRBJ1-1. Germline loops: CDR1 LGHNT, CDR2 FRNRAP. This CDR3 contains 12 residues. The CDR3 loop is CASGLDLVEAFF.

The V and J genes are TRBV9 and TRBJ2-3. Germline loops: CDR1 SGDLS, CDR2 YYNGEE. The CDR3 loop spans 15 amino acids. The CDR3 protein is CASSVGNSFTDTQYF. The variable domain in full, with the rest retrieved from reference TRBV9 and TRBJ2-3, is DSGVTQTPKHLITATGQRVTLRCSPRSGDLSVYWYQQSLDQGLQFLIQYYNGEERAKGNILERFSAQQFPDLHSELNLSSLELGDSALYFCASSVGNSFTDTQYFGPGTRLTVL.

The chain uses TRBV29-1 and TRBJ2-1; TCRdb's D call, TRBD1, is unchecked because there is no DNA. This CDR3 comprises 15 residues. Germline loops: CDR1 SQVTM, CDR2 ANQGSEA. The CDR3: CSVGDGGILYNEQFF.

V usage is TRBV6-5 and J usage is TRBJ2-5; TCRdb picks TRBD1, but there is no DNA to check that call. Germline lookup yields CDR1 MNHEY and CDR2 SVGAGI. The CDR3 spans 13 residues. CDR3 in amino acids: CASSTRDSRTQYF.

CDR3 loop: CASSPQAGGREQYF. This chain connects TRBV11-2 to TRBJ2-7; TCRdb lists TRBD1, though no DNA is available to test this call. Germline CDR1 is SGHAT and CDR2 is FQNNGV. The CDR3 length is 14 residues.

The chain employs TRBV18 and TRBJ1-2; TCRdb outputs TRBD1, but without DNA this stays unchecked. CDR3 length: 17 amino acids. CDR1 KGHSH and CDR2 LQKENI come from the germline V gene. This CDR3 is CASSPPVRDPADYGYTF. Filled out from reference TRBV18 and TRBJ1-2, the complete variable domain reads NAGVMQNPRHLVRRRGQEARLRCSPMKGHSHVYWYRQLPEEGLKFMVYLQKENIIDESGMPKERFSAEFPKEGPSILRIQQVVRGDSAAYFCASSPPVRDPADYGYTFGSGTRLTVV.

The rearrangement joins TRBV29-1 to TRBJ2-7. The CDR3 is made up of 12 amino acids. Germline CDR1 SQVTM, CDR2 ANQGSEA. Here the CDR3 reads CSVETLGYEQYF.

CDR3 residues: CASSPGLDYNEQFF. The genes are TRBV5-1 and TRBJ2-1; TCRdb's D call of TRBD2 is untestable without DNA. The CDR3 spans 14 residues. Germline lookup yields CDR1 SGHRS and CDR2 YFSETQ.

The CDR3 loop reads CASSLNVDETQYF. The genes are TRBV7-9 and TRBJ2-5. Germline CDR1 SEHNR, CDR2 FQNEAQ (reference sequence). The length of the CDR3 is 13 residues.

The rearrangement uses TRBV5-6 and TRBJ1-2. The V gene's germline CDR1 is SGHDT and CDR2 YYEEEE. The CDR3 is 13 residues long. CDR3 sequence reads: CASSLTRSYGYTF.

The J gene is TRBJ2-1, the V gene TRBV4-3; without DNA, the TCRdb call of TRBD1 cannot be checked. The CDR3 has 15 amino acids. Germline V gives CDR1 LGHNA, CDR2 YSLEER. The CDR3 sequence is CASSQDPTGDNEQFF.

The chain couples TRBV29-1 to TRBJ2-5; TCRdb proposes TRBD1, but this gene call is untestable without DNA. Germline assignment: CDR1 SQVTM and CDR2 ANQGSEA. This CDR3 has 13 residues. This chain's CDR3 is CSVEFQGEETQYF.

The J gene is TRBJ2-3, the V gene TRBV6-6; TCRdb picks TRBD2, but there is no DNA to check that call. This CDR3 contains 17 residues. The germline CDR1 and CDR2 sequences are MNHNY and SVGAGI (reference sequence). CDR3 region: CASTQRTSGSVVDTQYF.

Here the CDR3 reads CASSFRGFNEQYF. The chain combines TRBV28 with TRBJ2-7; no DNA is available, so the TRBD2 call from TCRdb remains unchecked. The CDR3 runs to 13 residues. CDR1 and CDR2 (germline): MDHEN, SYDVKM.

The chain combines TRBV4-1 with TRBJ1-6. This CDR3 is built from 13 residues. Germline assignment: CDR1 MGHRA and CDR2 YSYEKL. The CDR3 loop reads CASSQDLRSPLHF.

V usage is TRBV28 and J usage is TRBJ2-1. Germline values: CDR1 MDHEN, CDR2 SYDVKM. This CDR3 region has 15 residues. CDR3 loop: CASSWASNYYNEQFF.

The chain combines TRBV12-5 with TRBJ1-1; no DNA is available, so the TRBD1 call from TCRdb remains unchecked. From germline, CDR1 is LGHNT and CDR2 FRNRAP. This CDR3 has 14 residues. The CDR3 region is CASGQGRDRDEAFF.

V and J are TRBV6-2 or TRBV6-3 and TRBJ1-2. Germline CDR1 is MNHEY and CDR2 is SVGEGT. The CDR3 contains 14 residues. The chain's CDR3 is CASSYSSSNYGYTF.

The J gene is TRBJ2-3, the V gene TRBV6-5; the D call from TCRdb, TRBD1, cannot be confirmed without DNA. Germline V gives CDR1 MNHEY, CDR2 SVGAGI. This CDR3 is 16 amino acids long. CDR3 protein: CASSYSGGPPTDTQYF.

This rearrangement joins TRBV14 to TRBJ2-1; as DNA is missing, the TRBD2 call by TCRdb cannot be tested. Germline assignment: CDR1 SGHDN and CDR2 FVKESK. The CDR3 runs to 15 residues. The CDR3: CASSQELAGRHEQFF. Filled out from reference TRBV14 and TRBJ2-1, the complete variable domain reads EAGVTQFPSHSVIEKGQTVTLRCDPISGHDNLYWYRRVMGKEIKFLLHFVKESKQDESGMPNNRFLAERTGGTYSTLKVQPAELEDSGVYFCASSQELAGRHEQFFGPGTRLTVL.

The chain uses TRBV5-1 and TRBJ2-7; TCRdb calls TRBD1, which cannot be checked without DNA. The CDR3 is 15 amino acids. CDR1 and CDR2 (germline): SGHRS, YFSETQ. This CDR3 is CASSLASLYSYEQYF.

The J gene is TRBJ1-2, the V gene TRBV29-1. Germline CDR1 and CDR2: SQVTM and ANQGSEA. The CDR3 length is 12 residues. The CDR3 spells CSVEGLDYGYTF.

V and J are TRBV28 and TRBJ2-7; the D call of TRBD2 rests on TCRdb alone, since no DNA is present to check it. Germline CDR1 reads MDHEN; CDR2 reads SYDVKM. The CDR3 spans 15 residues. This chain's CDR3 is CASSLGSDFSYEQYF.

The chain uses TRBV5-1 and TRBJ1-1. CDR1 is SGHRS, CDR2 YFSETQ, per germline. CDR3 size: 14 residues. CDR3 protein: CASSLDGWRTEAFF.

This CDR3 reads CASSFTGTGYEQYF. The gene calls are TRBV12-3 or TRBV12-4 and TRBJ2-7; TCRdb picks TRBD1, but there is no DNA to check that call. This CDR3 is built from 14 residues.

The chain combines TRBV29-1 with TRBJ1-1. Germline CDR1 and CDR2: SQVTM and ANQGSEA. This CDR3 has 11 amino acids. The CDR3 here is CSVEVAVEAFF.